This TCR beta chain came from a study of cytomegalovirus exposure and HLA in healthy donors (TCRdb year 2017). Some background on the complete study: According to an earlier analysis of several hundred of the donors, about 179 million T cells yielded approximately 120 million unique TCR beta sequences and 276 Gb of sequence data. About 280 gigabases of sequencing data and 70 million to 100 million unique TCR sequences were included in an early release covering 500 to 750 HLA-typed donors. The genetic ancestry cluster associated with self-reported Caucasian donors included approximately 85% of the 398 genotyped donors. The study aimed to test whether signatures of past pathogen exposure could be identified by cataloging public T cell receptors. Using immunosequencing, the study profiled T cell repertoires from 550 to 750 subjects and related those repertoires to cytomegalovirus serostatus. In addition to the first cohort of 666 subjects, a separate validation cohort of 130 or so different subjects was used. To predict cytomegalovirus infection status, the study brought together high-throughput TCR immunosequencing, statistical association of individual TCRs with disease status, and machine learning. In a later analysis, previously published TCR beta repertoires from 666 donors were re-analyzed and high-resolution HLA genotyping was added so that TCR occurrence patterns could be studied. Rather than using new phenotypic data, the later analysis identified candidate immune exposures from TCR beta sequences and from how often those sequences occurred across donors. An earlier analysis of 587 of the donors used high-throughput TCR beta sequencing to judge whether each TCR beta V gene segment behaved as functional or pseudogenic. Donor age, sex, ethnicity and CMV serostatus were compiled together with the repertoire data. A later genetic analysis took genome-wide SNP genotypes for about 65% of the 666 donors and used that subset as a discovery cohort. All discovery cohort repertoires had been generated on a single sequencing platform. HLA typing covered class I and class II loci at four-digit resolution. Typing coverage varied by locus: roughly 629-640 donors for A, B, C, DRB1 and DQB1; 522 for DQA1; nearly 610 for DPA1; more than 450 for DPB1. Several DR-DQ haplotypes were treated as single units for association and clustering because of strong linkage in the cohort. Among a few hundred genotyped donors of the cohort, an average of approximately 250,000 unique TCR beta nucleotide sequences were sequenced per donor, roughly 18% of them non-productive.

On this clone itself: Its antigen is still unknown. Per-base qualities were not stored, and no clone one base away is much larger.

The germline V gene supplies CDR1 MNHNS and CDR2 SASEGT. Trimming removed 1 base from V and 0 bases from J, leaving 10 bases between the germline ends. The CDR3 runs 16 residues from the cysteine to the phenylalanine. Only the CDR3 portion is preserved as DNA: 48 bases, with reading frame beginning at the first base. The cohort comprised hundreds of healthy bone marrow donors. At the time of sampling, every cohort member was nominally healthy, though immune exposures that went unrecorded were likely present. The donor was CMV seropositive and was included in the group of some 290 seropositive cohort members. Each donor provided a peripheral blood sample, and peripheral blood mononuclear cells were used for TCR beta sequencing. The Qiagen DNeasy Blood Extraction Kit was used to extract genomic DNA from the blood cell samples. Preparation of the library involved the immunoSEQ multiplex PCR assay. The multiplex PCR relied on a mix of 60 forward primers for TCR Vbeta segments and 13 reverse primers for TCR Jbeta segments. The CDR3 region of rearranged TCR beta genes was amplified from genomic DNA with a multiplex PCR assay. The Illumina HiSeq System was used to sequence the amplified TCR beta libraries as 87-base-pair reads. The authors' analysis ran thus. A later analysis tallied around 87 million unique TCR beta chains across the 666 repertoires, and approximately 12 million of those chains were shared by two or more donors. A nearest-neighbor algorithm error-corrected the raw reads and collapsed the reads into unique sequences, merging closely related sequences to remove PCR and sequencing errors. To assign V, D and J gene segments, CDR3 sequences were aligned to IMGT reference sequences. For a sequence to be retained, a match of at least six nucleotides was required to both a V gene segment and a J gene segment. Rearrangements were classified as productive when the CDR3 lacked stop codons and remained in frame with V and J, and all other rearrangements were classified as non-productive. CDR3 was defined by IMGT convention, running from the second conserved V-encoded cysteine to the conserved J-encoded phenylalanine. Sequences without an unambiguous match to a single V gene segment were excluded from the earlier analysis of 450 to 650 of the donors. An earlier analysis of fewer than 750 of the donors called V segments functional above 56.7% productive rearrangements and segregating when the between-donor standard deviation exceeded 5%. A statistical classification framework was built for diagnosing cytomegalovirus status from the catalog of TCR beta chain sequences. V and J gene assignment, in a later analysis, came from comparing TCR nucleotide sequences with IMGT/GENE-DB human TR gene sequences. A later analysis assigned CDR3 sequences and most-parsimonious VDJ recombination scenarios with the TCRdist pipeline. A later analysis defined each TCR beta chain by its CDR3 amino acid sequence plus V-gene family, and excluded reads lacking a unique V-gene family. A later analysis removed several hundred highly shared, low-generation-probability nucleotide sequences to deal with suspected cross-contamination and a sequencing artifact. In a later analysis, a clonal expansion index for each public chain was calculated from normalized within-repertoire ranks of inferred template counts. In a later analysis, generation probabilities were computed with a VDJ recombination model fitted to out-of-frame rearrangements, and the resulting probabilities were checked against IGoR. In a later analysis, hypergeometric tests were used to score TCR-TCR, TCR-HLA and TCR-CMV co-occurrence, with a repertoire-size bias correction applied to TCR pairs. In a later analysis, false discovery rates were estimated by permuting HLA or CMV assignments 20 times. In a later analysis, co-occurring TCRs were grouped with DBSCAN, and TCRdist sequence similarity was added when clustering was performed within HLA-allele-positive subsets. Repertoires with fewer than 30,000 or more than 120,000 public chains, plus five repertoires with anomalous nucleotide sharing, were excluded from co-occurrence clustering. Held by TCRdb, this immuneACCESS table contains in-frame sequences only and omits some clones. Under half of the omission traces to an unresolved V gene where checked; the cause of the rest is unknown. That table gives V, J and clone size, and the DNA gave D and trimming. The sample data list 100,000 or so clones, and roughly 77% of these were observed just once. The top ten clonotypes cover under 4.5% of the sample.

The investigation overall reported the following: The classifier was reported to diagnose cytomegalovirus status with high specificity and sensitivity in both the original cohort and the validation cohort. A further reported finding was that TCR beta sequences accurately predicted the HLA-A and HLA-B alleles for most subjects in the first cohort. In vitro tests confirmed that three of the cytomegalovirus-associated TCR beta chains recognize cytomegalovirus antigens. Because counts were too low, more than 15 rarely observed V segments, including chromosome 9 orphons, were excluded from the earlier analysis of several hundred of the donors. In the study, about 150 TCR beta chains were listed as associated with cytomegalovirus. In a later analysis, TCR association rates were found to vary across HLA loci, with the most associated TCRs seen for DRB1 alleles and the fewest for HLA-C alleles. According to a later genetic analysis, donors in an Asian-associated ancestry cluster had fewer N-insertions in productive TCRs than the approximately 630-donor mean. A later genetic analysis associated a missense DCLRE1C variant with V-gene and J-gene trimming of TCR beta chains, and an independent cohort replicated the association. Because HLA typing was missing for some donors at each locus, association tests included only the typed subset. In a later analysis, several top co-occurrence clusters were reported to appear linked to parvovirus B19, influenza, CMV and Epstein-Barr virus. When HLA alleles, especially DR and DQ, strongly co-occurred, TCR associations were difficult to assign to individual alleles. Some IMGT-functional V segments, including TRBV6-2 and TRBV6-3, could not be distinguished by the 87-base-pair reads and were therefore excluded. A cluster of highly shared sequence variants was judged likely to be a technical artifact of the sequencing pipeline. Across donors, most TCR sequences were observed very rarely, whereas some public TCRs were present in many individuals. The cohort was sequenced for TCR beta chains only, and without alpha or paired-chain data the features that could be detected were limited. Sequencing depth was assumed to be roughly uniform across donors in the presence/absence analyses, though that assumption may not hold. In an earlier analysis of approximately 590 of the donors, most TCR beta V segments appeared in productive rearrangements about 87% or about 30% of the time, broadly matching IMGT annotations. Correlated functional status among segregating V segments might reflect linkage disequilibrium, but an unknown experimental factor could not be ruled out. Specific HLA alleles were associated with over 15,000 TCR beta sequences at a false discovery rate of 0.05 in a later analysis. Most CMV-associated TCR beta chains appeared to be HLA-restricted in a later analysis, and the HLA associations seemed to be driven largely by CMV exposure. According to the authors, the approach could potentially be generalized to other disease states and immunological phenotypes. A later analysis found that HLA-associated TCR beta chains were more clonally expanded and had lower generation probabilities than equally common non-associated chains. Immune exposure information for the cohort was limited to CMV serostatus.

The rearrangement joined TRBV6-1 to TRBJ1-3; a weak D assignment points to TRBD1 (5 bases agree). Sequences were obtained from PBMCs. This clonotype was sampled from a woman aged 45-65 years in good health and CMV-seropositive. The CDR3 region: CASSEGRVTSGNTIYF. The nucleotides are TGTGCCAGCAGTGAAGGCAGGGTTACCTCTGGAAACACCATATATTTT.